A selection of T cell receptor beta chains follows, all from one sample in a study of CD4 and CD8 cells across lung adenocarcinoma regions. In TCRdb, the PCR reads were re-called with MiXCR into one record per CDR3 protein. The sample consists of 7,500 or so distinct CDR3 sequences, more than 45% of them appearing once. The sequenced sample was CD8+ T cells from the center of a lung tumor. These receptors came from a male donor with lung adenocarcinoma. The CD4 and CD8 labels of this study may be unreliable. Both conserved end residues are part of each CDR3. Fields, in order: D gene, clone size, V gene, J gene, CDR3 protein, CDR3 DNA. A D gene is named only where the DNA matches it firmly. The size field is filled for only some rows; it gives once, few, many or a size class.

>-|-|TRBV4-2|TRBJ2-3
CASSQDGATATDTQYF
TGTGCCAGCAGCCAAGACGGCGCAACCGCCACAGATACGCAGTATTTT
>-|-|TRBV4-1|TRBJ2-2
CASSQQGIGELFF
TGCGCCAGCAGCCAACAGGGTATCGGGGAGCTGTTTTTT
>-|many|TRBV6-1|TRBJ1-2
CASSEDSGWVSGYTF
TGTGCCAGCAGTGAAGATTCGGGCTGGGTCTCTGGCTACACCTTC
>TRBD2|-|TRBV6-1|TRBJ2-1
CASGSRGGRAGEQFF
TGTGCCAGCGGGTCACGGGGCGGGAGGGCCGGTGAGCAGTTCTTC
>TRBD1|-|TRBV10-1|TRBJ2-1
CASSETGGYNEQFF
TGCGCCAGCAGTGAAACAGGGGGCTACAATGAGCAGTTCTTC
>-|few|TRBV6-1|TRBJ2-2
CASSETGTGELFF
TGTGCCAGCAGTGAAACGGGGACCGGGGAGCTGTTTTTT
>-|-|TRBV10-1|TRBJ2-5
CASSESGQAGEQYF
TGCGCCAGCAGTGAGTCAGGACAGGCGGGAGAGCAGTACTTC
>TRBD2|-|TRBV6-5|TRBJ2-7
CASSYSGGGRSYEQYF
TGTGCCAGCAGTTACTCGGGCGGCGGGAGGTCCTACGAGCAGTACTTC
>TRBD1|-|TRBV6-1|TRBJ1-2
CASSRTGGEGYTF
TGTGCCAGCAGTCGCACAGGGGGCGAGGGCTACACCTTC
>-|-|TRBV6-1|TRBJ2-3
CASSEGEPRTDTQYF
TGTGCCAGCAGTGAAGGGGAGCCACGCACAGATACGCAGTATTTT
>-|-|TRBV27|TRBJ2-1
CASSLRGISTHYEQFF
TGTGCCAGCAGTTTAAGGGGGATCTCTACCCACTATGAGCAGTTCTTC
>TRBD2|-|TRBV27|TRBJ2-5
CASSPYGGGETQYF
TGTGCCAGCAGCCCCTATGGCGGGGGGGAGACCCAGTACTTC
>-|-|TRBV11-3|TRBJ2-1
CASSPGRRLNNEQFF
TGTGCCAGCAGCCCGGGACGGAGGCTGAACAATGAGCAGTTCTTC
>-|-|TRBV7-2|TRBJ1-5
CASSPAGLGQGQPQHF
TGTGCCAGCAGCCCCGCGGGGCTAGGGCAAGGTCAGCCCCAGCATTTT
>TRBD1|-|TRBV30|TRBJ2-1
CAWSSPGQGSNEQFF
TGTGCCTGGAGTTCACCGGGACAGGGGAGCAATGAGCAGTTCTTC
>TRBD2|-|TRBV7-2|TRBJ2-1
CASRPTGTTNEQFF
TGTGCCAGCAGACCTACCGGGACTACCAATGAGCAGTTCTTC
>TRBD2|once|TRBV27|TRBJ2-1
CASRGSGRGYNEQFF
TGTGCCAGCCGGGGGAGCGGGAGGGGTTACAATGAGCAGTTCTTC
>TRBD2|many|TRBV4-1|TRBJ2-1
CASSQDGPSGAPNEQFF
TGCGCCAGCAGCCAAGATGGGCCTAGCGGGGCCCCCAATGAGCAGTTCTTC
>TRBD2|-|TRBV27|TRBJ2-1
CASRYSGRAYNEQFF
TGTGCCAGCAGATATAGCGGGAGGGCCTACAATGAGCAGTTCTTC
>-|-|TRBV6-1|TRBJ2-1
CASSKGTGGGWNEQFF
TGTGCCAGCAGTAAAGGAACAGGGGGAGGGTGGAATGAGCAGTTCTTC
>TRBD1|-|TRBV6-1|TRBJ2-1
CASRQGFYNEQFF
TGTGCCAGCAGACAGGGGTTTTACAATGAGCAGTTCTTC
>-|-|TRBV7-7|TRBJ2-1
CASSVGRLDEQFF
TGTGCTAGCAGCGTTGGCAGACTCGATGAGCAGTTCTTC
>-|-|TRBV6-1|TRBJ2-1
CASRPHTSHDEQFF
TGTGCCAGCAGGCCCCACACTAGCCACGATGAGCAGTTCTTC
>-|few|TRBV6-1|TRBJ1-2
CASSAGTGYTF
TGTGCCAGCAGTGCCGGTACCGGCTACACCTTC
>TRBD1|-|TRBV27|TRBJ2-5
CASRRQGLETQYF
TGTGCCAGCAGACGACAGGGTTTGGAGACCCAGTACTTC
>TRBD2|-|TRBV6-1|TRBJ2-1
CASSEARAGGLNRQFF
TGTGCCAGCAGTGAAGCGCGAGCGGGAGGGCTTAATAGGCAGTTCTTC
>-|many|TRBV6-1|TRBJ2-7
CASRSRGQPYEQYF
TGTGCCAGCAGATCAAGGGGTCAGCCCTACGAGCAGTACTTC
>TRBD1|-|TRBV10-2|TRBJ2-7
CATRTGALSDEQYF
TGCGCCACACGGACAGGGGCCTTATCCGACGAGCAGTACTTC
>-|-|TRBV15|TRBJ2-5
CATTDEETQYF
TGTGCCACCACGGACGAAGAGACCCAGTACTTC
>TRBD1|-|TRBV10-1|TRBJ2-1
CASSESNPGTVNEQFF
TGCGCCAGCAGTGAGTCGAACCCCGGGACAGTCAATGAGCAGTTCTTC
>-|few|TRBV6-1|TRBJ2-4
CASNPPGGNIQYF
TGTGCCAGCAACCCCCCTGGTGGAAACATTCAGTACTTC
>TRBD2|-|TRBV10-2|TRBJ2-1
CASSLAGGSSYNEQFF
TGCGCCAGCAGCCTAGCGGGGGGGAGCTCCTACAATGAGCAGTTCTTC
>-|-|TRBV6-4|TRBJ2-3
CASSDPALSDMQYF
TGTGCCAGCAGTGACCCGGCCCTATCAGATATGCAGTATTTC
>TRBD2|-|TRBV6-1|TRBJ2-1
CATTNPGLAAEQFF
TGTGCCACCACGAATCCGGGACTAGCAGCAGAGCAGTTCTTC
>TRBD2|-|TRBV6-5|TRBJ2-5
CASSYGTSGKNEQYF
TGTGCCAGCAGTTATGGGACTAGCGGGAAGAATGAGCAGTACTTC
>-|many|TRBV6-5|TRBJ1-2
CASSWRGPYGYTF
TGTGCCAGCAGTTGGCGGGGGCCCTATGGCTACACCTTC
>TRBD1|many|TRBV12-3/TRBV12-4|TRBJ1-1
CASSYGGTGTEAFF
TGTGCCAGCAGTTACGGGGGGACAGGCACTGAAGCTTTCTTT
>-|-|TRBV6-1|TRBJ2-5
CASRTSGGGETQYF
TGTGCCAGCAGAACATCAGGGGGAGGAGAGACCCAGTACTTC
>-|-|TRBV6-5|TRBJ2-5
CASSYRPTGLRETQYF
TGTGCCAGCAGTTATAGGCCTACAGGGCTCCGGGAGACCCAGTACTTC
>-|-|TRBV27|TRBJ2-1
CASSYRGYNEQFF
TGTGCCAGCAGTTACCGGGGGTACAATGAGCAGTTCTTC
>-|-|TRBV6-1|TRBJ2-5
CASREQGGLETQYF
TGTGCCAGCAGGGAACAGGGAGGTTTGGAGACCCAGTACTTC
>-|many|TRBV4-1|TRBJ2-2
CASSQPRAYGTGELFF
TGCGCCAGCAGCCAACCCCGGGCTTACGGCACCGGGGAGCTGTTTTTT
>TRBD2|-|TRBV10-1|TRBJ2-3
CASSQGLTSGGTDTQYF
TGCGCCAGCTCCCAAGGGCTTACTAGCGGGGGCACAGATACGCAGTATTTT
>-|-|TRBV6-1|TRBJ2-5
CASSIQGLAEETQYF
TGTGCCAGCAGTATTCAGGGGTTAGCAGAAGAGACCCAGTACTTC
>-|many|TRBV4-2|TRBJ2-5
CASSHGDYQETQYF
TGTGCCAGCAGCCATGGGGACTACCAAGAGACCCAGTACTTC
>-|-|TRBV10-3|TRBJ1-2
CAISEGQGSSYTF
TGTGCCATCAGTGAGGGGCAGGGGAGCAGCTACACCTTC
>-|-|TRBV6-1|TRBJ2-1
CASRTGGEGDNEQFF
TGTGCCAGCAGAACCGGAGGGGAAGGGGACAATGAGCAGTTCTTC
>TRBD1|-|TRBV6-5|TRBJ2-1
CASSYHRGSSKGNYNEQFF
TGTGCCAGCAGTTACCACAGGGGGAGTTCAAAGGGGAATTACAATGAGCAGTTCTTC
>-|few|TRBV29-1|TRBJ2-1
CSVEDHPSEQFF
TGCAGCGTTGAAGATCACCCATCTGAGCAGTTCTTC
>-|once|TRBV6-5|TRBJ1-6
CASSYSTGSSPLHF
TGTGCCAGCAGTTACTCGACGGGAAGTTCACCCCTCCACTTT
>-|many|TRBV6-5|TRBJ2-7
CASSYRSEGYEQYF
TGTGCCAGCAGTTACAGGTCCGAAGGGTACGAGCAGTACTTC
>TRBD1|-|TRBV10-3|TRBJ2-7
CAISNGQGAYEQYF
TGTGCCATCAGTAACGGACAGGGGGCCTACGAGCAGTACTTC
>TRBD2|-|TRBV7-2|TRBJ2-7
CASSSRLAGAEQYF
TGTGCCAGCAGCTCAAGACTAGCGGGAGCCGAGCAGTACTTC
>-|-|TRBV4-1|TRBJ2-7
CASSQDPGQAYEQYF
TGCGCCAGCAGCCAAGATCCTGGACAAGCCTACGAGCAGTACTTC
>TRBD2|many|TRBV27|TRBJ2-7
CASSLSGGASEQYF
TGTGCCAGCAGTCTTAGCGGGGGGGCCTCCGAGCAGTACTTC